This T cell receptor beta chain was recorded in a study of cytomegalovirus exposure and HLA in healthy donors. PCR involved 60 Vbeta and 13 Jbeta primers. The table came from immunoSEQ multiplex PCR; TCRdb's copy has only in-frame clones and leaves some out. The repertoire has around 170,000 clones, roughly 80% of them found once; the top ten carry 6.3%. The ends were cut back, 0 bases at V and 2 bases at J, with 10 bases in the middle. Germline CDR1 is MDHEN and CDR2 is SYDVKM. The CDR3 extends over 16 amino acids. The sample comprised PBMCs. The chain carries TRBV28 and TRBJ2-2, with D perhaps matching TRBD2 (5 bases). This sequence originates from a man aged 35-49 years in good health and CMV-seropositive. CDR3 amino acids: CASSLWRRINTGELFF. The CDR3 region has the DNA TGTGCCAGCAGTTTATGGAGGAGGATTAACACCGGGGAGCTGTTTTTT.